Presented here are 28 T cell receptor beta chains from one specimen sequenced in a study of beta chain features in type 1 diabetes. General study points: Moderately but significantly shorter TCRB CDR3s were found in Type 1 diabetes patients in all four CD4+ subsets.

The sequenced template was cDNA made from the entire isolated RNA. Using immunoSEQ multiplex PCR, the repertoire was profiled, and TCRdb retains in-frame clones only, with some absent. The table includes roughly 220,000 clones, approximately 16% detected once. For these TCRs, the target antigens are not known. The sequenced sample was naive CD4+ T cells from blood. Receptor source: a man in his thirties or forties with type 1 diabetes.

This clone turned up a few times. This chain connects TRBV6-6 to TRBJ2-5, with TRBD2 as a possible D gene (6 bases). V was clipped by 11 bases and J by 4 bases, with 14 bases between them. The germline gives CDR1 MNHNY, CDR2 SVGAGI (reference sequence). This CDR3 spans 12 amino acids. Here the CDR3 DNA reads TGTGCCGAGTCGGAGGGGCGAGAGACCCAGTACTTC. Amino acid sequence: CAESEGRETQYF.

The V gene is TRBV2, the J gene TRBJ2-7; D is undetermined. The CDR3 contains 14 residues. Germline V lookup: CDR1 SNHLY, CDR2 FYNNEI. Deletions cut 5 bases from V and 6 bases from J, with 17 bases between. The CDR3: CASSSSRTVPEQYF. CDR3 sequence (DNA): TGTGCCAGCAGTTCAAGTAGGACCGTTCCCGAGCAGTACTTC.

The CDR3 sequence: CASSGEASNQPQHF. Here the CDR3 DNA reads TGTGCCAGCAGTGGCGAGGCCAGTAATCAGCCCCAGCATTTT. The J gene is TRBJ1-5, the V gene TRBV6-4; unclear D gene. CDR3 length: 14 amino acids. Deletions cut 4 bases from V and 4 bases from J, with 11 bases between. Germline V gene sequence: CDR1 MRHNA, CDR2 SNTAGT.

This chain links TRBV5-4 with TRBJ1-2; TRBD1 matches at 9 bases. The V and J ends lost 4 bases and 3 bases, in that order; junction bases with no gene match: 7. This CDR3 is 15 amino acids long. Looked up from germline, CDR1 is SGHNT and CDR2 is YYREEE (reference sequence). CDR3 bases: TGTGCCAGCAGCCCCGGGACAGGGTGGGACTATGGCTACACCTTC. Amino acids: CASSPGTGWDYGYTF.

In this sample, this clone turned up a few times. The chain has TRBV19 and TRBJ1-1, with TRBD1 as a possible D gene (6 bases). This CDR3 region has 13 residues. Germline CDR1 reads LNHDA; CDR2 reads SQIVND (reference sequence). V lost 6 bases and J lost 10, with 18 bases in between. CDR3 in amino acids: CASSIQTGSGAFF. For the CDR3, the DNA is TGTGCCAGTAGCATTCAGACAGGTTCGGGAGCTTTCTTT.

CDR3 loop: CSVGTTSRGVQYF. The CDR3 DNA reads TGCAGCGTCGGGACGACCTCTCGGGGGGTTCAGTACTTC. The chain combines TRBV29-1 with TRBJ2-7; 7 bases fit TRBD2. Germline loops: CDR1 SQVTM, CDR2 ANQGSEA. The J segment lost 10 bases and the V segment lost 6 bases, leaving 15 bases of the junction unmatched. The CDR3 loop spans 13 amino acids.

The chain is built from TRBV2 and TRBJ2-7; possibly TRBD2 for D (7 bases). The germline V gene has CDR1 SNHLY and CDR2 FYNNEI. The CDR3 contains 17 residues. Trimming shortened V by 6 bases and J by 0 bases, and 21 bases separated the two germline ends. The CDR3 nucleotides read TGTGCCAGCAGCCGAAGCAACAGGGAGGGAAACTCCTACGAGCAGTACTTC. Translated: CASSRSNREGNSYEQYF.

This clone was picked up a small number of times. V is TRBV7-2 and J is TRBJ2-1; 14 bases are shared with TRBD2. CDR3 length: 15 amino acids. V shed 4 bases, J shed 7 bases, and the junction held 3 bases outside the gene matches. The germline CDR1 and CDR2 sequences are SGHTA and FQGNSA. CDR3 nucleotide sequence: TGTGCCAGCAGCTCCAGACTAGCGGGGGGGAATGAGCAGTTCTTC. As protein: CASSSRLAGGNEQFF.

This clone occurred a few times. The gene calls are TRBV29-1 and TRBJ1-4; possibly TRBD1 for D (5 bases). Looked up from germline, CDR1 is SQVTM and CDR2 is ANQGSEA. V lost 3 bases and J lost 6, with 8 bases in between. The CDR3 contains 12 residues. CDR3: CSVEGGYEKLFF. The CDR3 coding sequence is TGCAGCGTTGAGGGGGGTTATGAAAAACTGTTTTTT.

This clone was observed a few times. The chain couples TRBV10-3 to TRBJ2-5, with 8 nucleotides matching TRBD1. CDR1 ENHRY and CDR2 SYGVKD come from the germline V gene. This CDR3 spans 14 amino acids. Trimming cost V 0 bases and J 5 bases; bases outside gene matches: 2. The CDR3 DNA reads TGTGCCATCAGTGAGTCGACAGGGGATGAGACCCAGTACTTC. It translates to CAISESTGDETQYF.

With respect to this clone: The same CDR3 is also encoded by other DNA sequences in this sample. As DNA, the CDR3 is TGTGCCAGCAGCGTAGCCCGGGGAGGCTACACCTTC. This gives the protein CASSVARGGYTF. The rearrangement links TRBV9 to TRBJ1-2; D gene unclear. Deletions cut 0 bases from V and 8 bases from J, with 8 bases between. CDR1 and CDR2 (germline): SGDLS, YYNGEE. This CDR3 is built from 12 residues.

This clone came up a few times. The chain joins TRBV7-2 to TRBJ1-5; D might be TRBD1 (6 bases). V was pared by 6 bases and J by 6 bases, with 15 bases between. The CDR3 loop spans 14 amino acids. The germline V gene encodes CDR1 SGHTA and CDR2 FQGNSA. The CDR3 loop is CASRSGQGSQPQHF. Written as DNA, the CDR3 is TGTGCCAGCAGATCGGGGCAGGGGAGTCAGCCCCAGCATTTT.

This rearrangement joins TRBV5-1 to TRBJ2-1; 9 nucleotides align to TRBD2. The V gene's germline CDR1 is SGHRS and CDR2 YFSETQ. V lost 4 bases, J lost 3 bases, and 5 bases stayed unmatched. CDR3 length equals 15 residues. CDR3 nucleotides: TGCGCCAGCAGCCTCTCTAGCGGGGTCTACAATGAGCAGTTCTTC. This translates into CASSLSSGVYNEQFF.

This clone was seen only a few times. At one of its ends the junction is not consistent with the germline gene, which may arise from a read error. This chain connects TRBV4-3 to TRBJ2-7; D unresolved. The CDR3 runs 18 residues. Germline V gene lookup returns CDR1 LGHNA and CDR2 YSLEER. Written as DNA, the CDR3 is TGCGCCAGCAGTCAAGATATAACAGCTCTGATGGTTGGCTACGAGCAGTACTTC. The encoded protein is CASSQDITALMVGYEQYF.

This clone came up a few times. The CDR3 DNA follows: TGTGCCTGGAGTGTAAGCGGGGGGACAGATACGCAGTATTTT. Translation gives CAWSVSGGTDTQYF. This chain joins TRBV30 and TRBJ2-3; 9 positions agree with TRBD2. Per the germline V gene, CDR1 is GTSNPN and CDR2 is SVGIG (reference sequence). This CDR3 has 14 amino acids. Losses at the gene ends were 0 bases for V and 3 bases for J; bases not matched to a gene: 1.

V usage is TRBV2 and J usage is TRBJ1-1; 8 nucleotides line up with TRBD1. From germline, CDR1 is SNHLY and CDR2 FYNNEI. The V gene end was trimmed by 5 bases and the J gene end by 3 bases; junction bases not matched to a gene: 5. The CDR3 has 14 residues. This CDR3 reads CASSRQGWDTEAFF. CDR3 coding DNA: TGTGCCAGCAGTAGACAGGGGTGGGACACTGAAGCTTTCTTT. The full variable domain, rest sourced from reference TRBV2 and TRBJ1-1, is EPEVTQTPSHQVTQMGQEVILRCVPISNHLYFYWYRQILGQKVEFLVSFYNNEISEKSEIFDDQFSVERPDGSNFTLKIRSTKLEDSAMYFCASSRQGWDTEAFFGQGTRLTVV.

This chain uses TRBV11-2 with TRBJ2-1; 10 nucleotides agree with TRBD2. The CDR3 is made up of 15 amino acids. Trimming cost V 5 bases and J 7 bases; bases outside gene matches: 8. The V gene's germline CDR1 is SGHAT and CDR2 FQNNGV. CDR3 in DNA: TGTGCCAGCAGCATACTAGCGGGGAGGGGGAATGAGCAGTTCTTC. Its protein product is CASSILAGRGNEQFF.

The sample holds a few counts of this clone. The chain links TRBV14 to TRBJ2-1, with D perhaps TRBD2 (6 bases). The length of the CDR3 is 15 residues. Germline V CDR1 and CDR2: SGHDN, FVKESK. V lost 5 bases to trimming and J lost 1 base, with 12 bases between them. In DNA, the CDR3 is TGTGCCAGCAGCTTTCGGGACTCTTCCTACAATGAGCAGTTCTTC. Translated, it gives CASSFRDSSYNEQFF.

There are a few counts of this clone. J is TRBJ2-7 and V is TRBV6-5; D uncertain. V was trimmed by 10 bases and J by 1 base, leaving 5 bases between them. There are 10 residues in the CDR3. From germline, CDR1 is MNHEY and CDR2 SVGAGI. Written as DNA, the CDR3 is TGTGCCACCGGATCCTACGAGCAGTACTTC. Amino acids: CATGSYEQYF.

The chain carries TRBV27 and TRBJ2-3; 8 nucleotides agree with TRBD1. V lost 8 bases to trimming and J lost 3 bases; unmatched junction nucleotides: 16. CDR3 length equals 17 residues. The germline V gene encodes CDR1 MNHEY and CDR2 SMNVEV (reference sequence). The CDR3 DNA sequence: TGTGCCAGCGCGGCGCAGGGGGCTTCTATCGGGACAGATACGCAGTATTTT. It specifies CASAAQGASIGTDTQYF.

This clone turned up a few times. The genes are TRBV5-1 and TRBJ2-7; 8 positions agree with TRBD1. CDR1 and CDR2 from the germline V gene are SGHRS and YFSETQ. This CDR3 comprises 14 residues. Trimming cost V 4 bases and J 2 bases; bases outside gene matches: 5. CDR3 region: CASSLGQATYEQYF. DNA for the CDR3: TGCGCCAGCAGCCTGGGACAGGCCACCTACGAGCAGTACTTC.

There are a few counts of this clone. V is TRBV29-1 and J is TRBJ2-3; TRBD2 matches 13 bases. Germline CDR1 is SQVTM and CDR2 is ANQGSEA. The CDR3 is made up of 16 amino acids. V shed 4 bases, J shed 1 base, and the junction held 5 bases outside the gene matches. The CDR3 loop reads CSVGGTSGRGTDTQYF. As DNA, the CDR3 is TGCAGCGTTGGGGGTACTAGCGGGAGGGGCACAGATACGCAGTATTTT.

CDR3 loop: CAWSGLDYEQYF. CDR3 bases: TGTGCCTGGAGTGGGTTGGACTACGAGCAGTACTTC. The chain recombines TRBV30 with TRBJ2-7; D ambiguous. The CDR3 is 12 amino acids. Germline assignment: CDR1 GTSNPN and CDR2 SVGIG (reference sequence). V lost 1 base and J lost 3, with 7 bases in between.

Notes on this clone: Other DNA sequences in the same sample also yield this CDR3. The V and J genes are TRBV5-1 and TRBJ1-1; D gene ambiguous. The length of the CDR3 is 14 residues. Trimming took off 0 bases at V and 0 bases at J, with 6 bases between the two ends. From germline, CDR1 is SGHRS and CDR2 YFSETQ. The CDR3 DNA reads as TGCGCCAGCAGCTTGGGCGAATTGAACACTGAAGCTTTCTTT. Protein sequence: CASSLGELNTEAFF.

The rearrangement joins TRBV14 to TRBJ2-5; D remains ambiguous. V was clipped by 0 bases and J by 5 bases, with 10 bases between them. The CDR3 spans 14 residues. Germline-derived CDR1 and CDR2 are SGHDN and FVKESK. This CDR3 reads CASSQEGLSETQYF. In DNA form, the CDR3 reads TGTGCCAGCAGCCAAGAAGGCCTCTCGGAGACCCAGTACTTC. The full variable domain, its missing parts supplied by reference TRBV14 and TRBJ2-5, is EAGVTQFPSHSVIEKGQTVTLRCDPISGHDNLYWYRRVMGKEIKFLLHFVKESKQDESGMPNNRFLAERTGGTYSTLKVQPAELEDSGVYFCASSQEGLSETQYFGPGTRLLVL.

This clone was observed a handful of times. The CDR3 nucleotides read TGTGCCAGCAGCCAAACAAGGACTAGCGGGACAGATACGCAGTATTTT. Translating it yields CASSQTRTSGTDTQYF. The chain combines TRBV4-2 with TRBJ2-3, with 11 bases matching TRBD2. V lost 2 bases, J lost 3 bases, and 4 bases stayed unmatched. The germline CDR1 and CDR2 sequences are LGHNA and YNFKEQ. The CDR3 runs to 16 residues.

J is TRBJ1-2 and V is TRBV10-3; 7 bases are shared with TRBD1. The germline CDR1 and CDR2 sequences are ENHRY and SYGVKD. The V gene end was trimmed by 3 bases and the J gene end by 5 bases; junction bases not matched to a gene: 6. The CDR3 is 14 residues long. CDR3: CAISEQGSAYGYTF. CDR3 bases: TGTGCCATCAGTGAACAGGGGTCGGCGTATGGCTACACCTTC.

In this sample, this clone turned up a few times. The rearrangement links TRBV4-1 to TRBJ2-1, with 9 bases that match TRBD2. This CDR3 comprises 16 residues. Germline V CDR1 and CDR2: MGHRA, YSYEKL. V shed 6 bases, J shed 3 bases, and the junction held 9 bases outside the gene matches. CDR3 in DNA: TGCGCCAGCAGGGCTGGTGCGGGAGGGTTCTACAATGAGCAGTTCTTC. It is translated as CASRAGAGGFYNEQFF.